What follows describes a single T cell receptor beta chain. Losses at the gene ends were 5 bases for V and 1 base for J; bases not matched to a gene: 4. The germline V gene has CDR1 MNHNS and CDR2 SASEGT. The CDR3 spans 14 residues. This specimen belongs to a study of cytomegalovirus exposure and HLA in healthy donors. The repertoire was sequenced with immunoSEQ multiplex PCR; TCRdb's copy has only in-frame clones and lacks some. The sample records some 310,000 clones, approximately 88% being singletons. The receptor was isolated from a young man in good health and CMV-seronegative. Sequenced: PBMCs. V and J are TRBV6-1 and TRBJ2-5; 7 bases match TRBD1. CDR3 residues: CASSPEGAQETQYF. Here the CDR3 DNA reads TGTGCCAGCAGTCCCGAGGGGGCCCAAGAGACCCAGTACTTC.